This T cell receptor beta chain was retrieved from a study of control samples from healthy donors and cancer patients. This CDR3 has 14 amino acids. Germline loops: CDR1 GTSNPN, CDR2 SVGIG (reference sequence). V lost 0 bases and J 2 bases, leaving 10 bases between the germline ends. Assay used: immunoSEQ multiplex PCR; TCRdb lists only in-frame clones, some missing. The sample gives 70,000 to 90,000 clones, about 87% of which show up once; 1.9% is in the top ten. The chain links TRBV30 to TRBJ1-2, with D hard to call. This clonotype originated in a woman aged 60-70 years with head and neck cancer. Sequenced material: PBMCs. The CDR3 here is CAWSVGIENYGYTF. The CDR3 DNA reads TGTGCCTGGAGTGTAGGCATCGAGAACTATGGCTACACCTTC.